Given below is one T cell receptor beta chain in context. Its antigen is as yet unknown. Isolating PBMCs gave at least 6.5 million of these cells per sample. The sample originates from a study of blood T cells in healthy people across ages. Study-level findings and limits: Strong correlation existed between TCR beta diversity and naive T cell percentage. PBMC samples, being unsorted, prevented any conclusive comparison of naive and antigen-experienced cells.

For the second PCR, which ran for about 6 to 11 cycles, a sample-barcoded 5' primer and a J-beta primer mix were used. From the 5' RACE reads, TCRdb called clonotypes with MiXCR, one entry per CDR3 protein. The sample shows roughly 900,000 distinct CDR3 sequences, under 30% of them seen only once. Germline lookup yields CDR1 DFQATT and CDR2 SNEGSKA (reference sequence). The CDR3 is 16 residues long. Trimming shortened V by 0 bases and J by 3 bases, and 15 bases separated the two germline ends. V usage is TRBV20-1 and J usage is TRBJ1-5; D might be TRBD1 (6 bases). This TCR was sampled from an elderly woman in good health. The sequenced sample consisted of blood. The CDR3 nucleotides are TGCAGTGCTAGAGACTTCGACAGGACCCTCAATCAGCCCCAGCATTTT. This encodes CSARDFDRTLNQPQHF.